This T cell receptor (beta chain) was retrieved from a study of shared clonotypes between healthy human individuals. Study context: Sampling drew on donors who were a couple of women and three men aged 18 to 49.

Assay used: immunoSEQ multiplex PCR; TCRdb lists only in-frame clones, some missing. The data show some 1.4 million clones, 95% to 97% seen once. Overall study results and limits: How much donors shared clonotypes was expected to be affected by sequencing depth. Shared clonotypes: 4.5% to 6% naive CD4, around 3.4% naive CD8, roughly 2.2% memory CD4, around 0.4% memory CD8.

Concerning this clone itself: Its antigen is currently unknown.

The TCR originated in a man aged 25-45 years in good health. Source material: naive CD4+ T cells sorted from blood. Regarding subset: CD45RA+ positively selected.

The CDR3: CASSLTPDYSSYNEQFF. CDR3 bases: TGTGCCAGCAGCTTGACCCCGGACTACAGCTCCTACAATGAGCAGTTCTTC. J is TRBJ2-1 and V is TRBV5-5; possibly TRBD2 for D (6 bases). This CDR3 region has 17 residues. Trimming shortened V by 1 base and J by 0 bases, and 14 bases separated the two germline ends. Germline CDR1 SGHKS, CDR2 YYEKEE (reference sequence).